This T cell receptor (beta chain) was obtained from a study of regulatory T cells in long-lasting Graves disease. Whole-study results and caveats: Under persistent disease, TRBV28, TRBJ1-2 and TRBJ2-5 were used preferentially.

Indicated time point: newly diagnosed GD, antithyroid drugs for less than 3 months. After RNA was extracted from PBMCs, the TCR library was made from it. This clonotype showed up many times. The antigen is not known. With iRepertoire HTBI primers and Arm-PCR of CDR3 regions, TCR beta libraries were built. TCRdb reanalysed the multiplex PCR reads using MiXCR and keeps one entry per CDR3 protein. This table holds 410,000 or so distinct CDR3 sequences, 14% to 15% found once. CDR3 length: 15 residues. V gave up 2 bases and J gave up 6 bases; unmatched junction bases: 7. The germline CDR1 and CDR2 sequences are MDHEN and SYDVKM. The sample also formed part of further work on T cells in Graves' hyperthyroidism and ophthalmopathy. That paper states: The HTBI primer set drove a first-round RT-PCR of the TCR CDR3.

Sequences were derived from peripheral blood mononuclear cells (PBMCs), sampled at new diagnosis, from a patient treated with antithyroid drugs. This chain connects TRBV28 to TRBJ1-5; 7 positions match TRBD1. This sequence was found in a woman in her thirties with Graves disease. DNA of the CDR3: TGTGCCAGCAGTTTAGGAGACAGGGTAACTCAGCCCCAGCATTTT. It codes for CASSLGDRVTQPQHF.